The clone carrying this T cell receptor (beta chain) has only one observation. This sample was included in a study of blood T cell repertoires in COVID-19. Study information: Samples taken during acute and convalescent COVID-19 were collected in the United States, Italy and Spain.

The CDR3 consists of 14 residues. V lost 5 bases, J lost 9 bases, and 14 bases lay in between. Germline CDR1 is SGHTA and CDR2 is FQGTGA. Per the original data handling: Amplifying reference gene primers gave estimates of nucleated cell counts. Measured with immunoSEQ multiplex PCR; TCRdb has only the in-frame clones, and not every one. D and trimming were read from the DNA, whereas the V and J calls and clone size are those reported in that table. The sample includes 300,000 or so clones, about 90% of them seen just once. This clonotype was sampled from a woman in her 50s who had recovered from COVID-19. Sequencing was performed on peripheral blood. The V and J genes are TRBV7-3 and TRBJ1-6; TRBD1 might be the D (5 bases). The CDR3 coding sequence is TGTGCCAGCAGCCTCGGGACGGGGGGTTCACCCCTCCACTTT. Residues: CASSLGTGGSPLHF.